The 5 T cell receptor beta chains below were found in one sample sequenced in a study of blood T cell repertoires in COVID-19. Data came from immunoSEQ multiplex PCR; TCRdb stores just in-frame clones and leaves some out. The sample holds about 140,000 clones; around 83% are singletons and the top ten take about 1.4%. Sequenced input: peripheral blood. The receptors shown here come from a human donor in a cohort sampled during active COVID-19.

V is TRBV7-3 and J is TRBJ2-3; the D gene is possibly TRBD2 (6 bases). The CDR3 extends over 15 amino acids. V lost 4 bases to trimming and J lost 0 bases, with 11 bases between them. Germline V gives CDR1 SGHTA, CDR2 FQGTGA. In nucleotides, the CDR3 is TGTGCCAGCAGCTCCCATGGGGGGAGCACAGATACGCAGTATTTT. This sequence encodes CASSSHGGSTDTQYF.

The chain uses TRBV4-1 and TRBJ1-5; TRBD1 matches 7 bases. Trimming at V came to 0 bases and at J to 9 bases, leaving 14 bases not matched to a gene. The CDR3 loop spans 17 amino acids. Germline V lookup: CDR1 MGHRA, CDR2 YSYEKL. CDR3 amino acids: CASSQDPGGLTGWPQHF. CDR3 nucleotides: TGCGCCAGCAGCCAAGATCCAGGGGGACTTACGGGTTGGCCCCAGCATTTT.

The sample holds one count of this clone. The gene calls are TRBV5-1 and TRBJ2-6; the D is unclear. The V end lost 0 bases, the J end lost 2 bases, and 12 bases lay between the germline ends. This CDR3 comprises 17 residues. Germline CDR1 SGHRS, CDR2 YFSETQ. The CDR3 DNA sequence: TGCGCCAGCAGCTTGGGACGGGTAGCCCCTGGGGCCAACGTCCTGACTTTC. Protein product: CASSLGRVAPGANVLTF.

This rearrangement joins TRBV18 to TRBJ1-1, with D possibly matching TRBD1 (6 bases). The CDR3 totals 18 residues. Deletions cut 2 bases from V and 0 bases from J, with 19 bases between. Germline CDR1 and CDR2: KGHSH and LQKENI. This CDR3 reads CASSPSPRGPEMNTEAFF. In DNA form, the CDR3 reads TGTGCCAGCTCACCATCCCCCAGGGGACCAGAGATGAACACTGAAGCTTTCTTT.

The chain has TRBV11-2 and TRBJ2-7; TRBD2 aligns across 11 bases. J was trimmed by 6 bases and V by 5 bases; bases with no gene match: 9. Germline V CDR1 and CDR2: SGHAT, FQNNGV. The CDR3 covers 15 residues. The CDR3 sequence is CASSATSGRPSEQYF. The CDR3 DNA reads TGTGCCAGCAGCGCAACTAGCGGGAGACCGTCCGAGCAGTACTTC.